The T cell receptor beta chain under discussion was sequenced for a study of beta chain features in type 1 diabetes (dated by TCRdb to the late 2010s). Some background on the complete study: Mean age, gender distribution, total cell number and subset yield were not different between patients and healthy donors. Across all samples, 107,917,701 sorted cells were examined, and cell number per subset correlated strongly with RNA yield. The study compared TCRB repertoires of sorted circulating CD4+ T cell subsets between recently diagnosed type 1 diabetes patients and matched healthy donors. Regulatory and stem cell-like memory subsets were isolated from only 8 patients and 8 healthy donors, whereas naive and central memory subsets came from all 30 or so donors. Beyond this particular receptor, the publication reports: Because cDNA was sequenced instead of genomic DNA, activated cells with high expression could be over-represented, although the groups did not differ in activation or CD3 levels. PCR might favor shorter templates, but patient and control samples were amplified and corrected together, so any skew would affect both groups equally. The naive, central memory and regulatory TCRB repertoires appeared to resemble one another more closely among patients than among healthy donors. A moderate but significant shortening of TCRB CDR3 length was observed in type 1 diabetes patients in all four CD4+ subsets. Only small numbers of individuals were included in the HLA sub-analyses, which left unresolved whether HLA type had any influence on TCRB rearrangement. At VDJ recombination sites, type 1 diabetes patients had fewer insertions and more deleted nucleotides, which implies abnormalities in thymic rearrangement.

The High Capacity cDNA Reverse Transcription Kit was used to reverse transcribe all of the isolated RNA, meaning that expressed TCRB transcripts were what got sequenced. Naive, central memory and regulatory T cell samples underwent deep immunoSEQ sequencing, averaging approximately 3.5 million total reads per sample. Sorted cells were lysed in RLT buffer, and RNA was extracted using DNase-treated RNeasy Micro or Mini kits according to cell number. To prevent cross-contamination, each cell subset was processed individually, whereas patient and healthy donor samples were processed jointly. The immunoSEQ multiplex PCR was used to amplify TCRB sequences from cDNA, yielding 87-bp fragments that span the CDR3 region. Sequencing of the amplicons was done on the Illumina HiSeq platform. Under the source paper's analysis protocol: PCR bias was computationally corrected using synthetic template baselines, reads within Hamming distance 2 were collapsed, and singletons that could not be merged were discarded. By aligning reads against IMGT, V, D and J genes, CDR3 length, and insertions or deletions at six rearrangement sites were assigned. Within each subset, clonotype counts were normalized to the number of sorted cells before true diversity and Gini coefficients were calculated with the tcR R package. Repertoire sharing was quantified using the overlap coefficient calculated on TCRB nucleotide sequences. As a proxy for the pre-selection repertoire, out-of-frame TCRB sequences from naive cells were analyzed. Not all clones reach the TCRdb copy of this immuneACCESS table, which keeps in-frame sequences only. Checked studies attribute under half of the gap to unresolved V genes and leave the rest unexplained. The V and J calls and clone size come from that table; D and trimming were worked out from the DNA. The sample table records 250,000 to 300,000 clones; roughly 25% of these occur just once. The ten biggest clones cover roughly 0.013% of the sample.

A note on this clone: The specificity of this receptor is unknown. Base qualities are not at hand, and no much larger clone is one base apart.

A single peripheral blood draw of approximately 100 mL on average was collected from each donor into heparinised tubes. Using a panel that included CD45RO, CCR7, CD25, CD127, CD95 and CD27, naive, central memory, regulatory and stem cell-like memory CD4+ T cells were sorted on a BD FACSAria II. Every sorted population had a purity above 95%. PBMCs were separated immediately by Lymphoprep density gradient centrifugation and were stained directly, without being cultured. Samples were stained and sorted in pairs, with one healthy donor and one patient per experiment, so that batch effects were minimized. The germline V end is reduced by 3 bases and the J end by 6 bases; junction bases left unmatched: 6. The CDR3 has 13 amino acids, counting the end cysteine and phenylalanine. Kept here is only the CDR3 DNA, which spans 39 bases and is read in frame from base 1. As encoded in the germline V gene, CDR1 is SQVTM while CDR2 is ANQGSEA.

The rearrangement joined TRBV29-1 to TRBJ2-3, with 7 junctional bases fitting TRBD2. Sequenced: naive CD4+ T cells from blood. According to the study, the label for this sample's cell subset or site signals: true naive CD4+ T cells. This TCR was sampled from a woman aged 30 to 39 with type 1 diabetes. The CDR3 region has the sequence CSVDLGRADTQYF. The DNA reads TGCAGCGTTGATCTTGGGAGGGCGGATACGCAGTATTTT.